This T cell receptor beta chain derives from a study of untreated major depressive disorder. Method: immunoSEQ multiplex PCR; TCRdb's copy keeps in-frame clones and lacks some. Of just under 20,000 clones in the sample, about 85% were seen once. The sequence derives from a woman aged 25 to 39 in good health. The sample was CD4+ T cells from PBMCs.

DNA for the CDR3: TGTGCCAGCTCACCACGGGTGGTGGGATCGGGGAACTACGAGCAGTACTTC. This translates into CASSPRVVGSGNYEQYF. J is TRBJ2-7 and V is TRBV18; weak D call: TRBD2 (5 bases). The V end lost 1 base, the J end lost 3 bases, and 19 bases lay between the germline ends. The germline V gene encodes CDR1 KGHSH and CDR2 LQKENI. The CDR3 contains 17 residues.